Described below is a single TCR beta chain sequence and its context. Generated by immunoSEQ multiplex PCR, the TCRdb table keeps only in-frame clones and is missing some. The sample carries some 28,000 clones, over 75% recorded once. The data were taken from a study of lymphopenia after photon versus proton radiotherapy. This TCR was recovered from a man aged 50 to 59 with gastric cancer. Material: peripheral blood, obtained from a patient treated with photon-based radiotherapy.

The CDR3, as DNA: TGTGCCAGTAGTATAGATCGCATGTTGGGTGAAAAACTGTTTTTT. Its protein is CASSIDRMLGEKLFF. The V gene is TRBV19, the J gene TRBJ1-4, with D unclear. The CDR3 contains 15 residues. The V and J ends lost 0 bases and 7 bases respectively, with 12 bases between them. Germline CDR1 is LNHDA and CDR2 is SQIVND (reference sequence).